This entry describes one T cell receptor beta chain. The antigen is unknown. The CDR3 length is 16 residues. V was pared by 5 bases and J by 8 bases, with 24 bases between. Germline V CDR1 and CDR2: MDHEN, SYDVKM. Assay: immunoSEQ multiplex PCR; the TCRdb copy retains only in-frame clones and omits some. The sample lists over 25,000 clones, approximately 91% occurring once. This sample was included in a study of T cells in localized non-small cell lung cancer. Study-wide findings and caveats: Heterogeneity is still possible, as just one tumor region was sequenced. Clonality peaked in uninvolved adjacent lung rather than tumor. In the blood, greater T cell density corresponded to longer overall survival. Adjacent lung exhibited a median of approximately 50 among the 100 most abundant tumor clones.

The source material was PBMCs, sampled before any cancer treatment. This chain uses TRBV28 with TRBJ1-2; the D gene is possibly TRBD1 (5 bases). This TCR was sampled from a man aged 40-75 years with stage II lung adenocarcinoma. The CDR3 loop is CASSNPPGTGPLGYTF. The CDR3 coding sequence is TGTGCCAGCAGTAACCCCCCGGGGACCGGGCCCCTGGGCTACACCTTC.